This T cell receptor beta chain appears in the sequencing data of a study of tumor-infiltrating lymphocytes in primary liver carcinoma. As to this clonotype: Its antigen is not identified. Mismatch with germline at one junction end may stem from a read error.

Study-level findings and limits: Tumor-adjacent and tumor-blood pairs displayed less overlap than did pairs of tumor regions.

TCR beta cDNA came from around 500 ng total RNA, primed with a constant-region primer. A slightly modified ARM-PCR protocol with three nested multiplex PCR rounds produced these TCR beta libraries. PCR rounds one and two used TRBV1-TRBV30 forward primers with a C-beta reverse primer for around 9 cycles each. TCRdb re-called the multiplex PCR reads through MiXCR, storing one row per CDR3 protein. The sample yields 75,000 to 80,000 distinct CDR3 sequences, about three quarters seen once. Taking 20-30 mg of unsorted bulk tissue, the authors co-extracted RNA and DNA. Treatment of the patients' primary liver carcinoma consisted of surgical resection. The study enrolled treatment-naive patients with chronic HBV infection. CDR3 length equals 15 residues.

Sequencing input: tumor-adjacent normal liver tissue. The TCR was taken from a middle-aged man with primary liver carcinoma and hepatitis B virus infection. The chain is built from TRBV12-3 or TRBV12-4 and TRBJ2-3; 11 nucleotides match TRBD2. Here the CDR3 reads CASRVAGGSIDTQYF. As DNA, the CDR3 is TGTGCCAGCAGGGTAGCGGGAGGGAGCATAGATACGCAGTATTTT.